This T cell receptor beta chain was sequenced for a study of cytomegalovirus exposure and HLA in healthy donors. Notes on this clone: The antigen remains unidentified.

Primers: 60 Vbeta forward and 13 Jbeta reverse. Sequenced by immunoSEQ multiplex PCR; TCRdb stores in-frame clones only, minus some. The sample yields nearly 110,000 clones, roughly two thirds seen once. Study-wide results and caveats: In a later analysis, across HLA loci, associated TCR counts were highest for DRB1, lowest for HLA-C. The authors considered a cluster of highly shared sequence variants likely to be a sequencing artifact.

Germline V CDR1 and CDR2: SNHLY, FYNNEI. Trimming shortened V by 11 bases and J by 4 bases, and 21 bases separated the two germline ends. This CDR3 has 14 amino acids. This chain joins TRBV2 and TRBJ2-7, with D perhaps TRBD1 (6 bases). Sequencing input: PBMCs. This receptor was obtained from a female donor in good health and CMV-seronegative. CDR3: CAVGLADRTYEQYF. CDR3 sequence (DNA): TGTGCCGTAGGACTCGCCGACAGGACTTACGAGCAGTACTTC.